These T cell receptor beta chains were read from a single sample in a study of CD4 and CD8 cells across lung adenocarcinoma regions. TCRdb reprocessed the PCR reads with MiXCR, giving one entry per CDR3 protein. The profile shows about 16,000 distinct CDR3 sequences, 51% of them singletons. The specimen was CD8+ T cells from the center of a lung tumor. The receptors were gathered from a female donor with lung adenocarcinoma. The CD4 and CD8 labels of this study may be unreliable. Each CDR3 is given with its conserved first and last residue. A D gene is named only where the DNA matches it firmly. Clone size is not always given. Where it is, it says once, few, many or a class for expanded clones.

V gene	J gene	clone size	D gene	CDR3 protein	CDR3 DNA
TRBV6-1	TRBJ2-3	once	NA	CGRGRGGGLSETQYF	TGTGGCAGGGGGAGAGGGGGGGGCCTCTCAGAGACGCAGTATTTT
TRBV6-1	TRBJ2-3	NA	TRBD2	CASSSGSTDTQYF	TGTGCCAGTTCTAGCGGGAGCACAGATACGCAGTATTTT
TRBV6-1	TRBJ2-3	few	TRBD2	CASSLAGSFTDTQYF	TGTGCCAGCTCCCTAGCGGGGAGTTTCACAGATACGCAGTATTTT
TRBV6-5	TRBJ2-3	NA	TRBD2	CASRLAGVGDTQYF	TGTGCCAGCAGATTAGCGGGAGTGGGAGATACGCAGTATTTT
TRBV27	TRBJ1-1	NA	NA	CATTPRWGETEAFF	TGTGCCACCACCCCCCGATGGGGGGAGACTGAAGCTTTCTTT
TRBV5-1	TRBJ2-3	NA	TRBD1	CASSLRGTGTDTQYF	TGCGCCAGCAGCTTGCGCGGGACAGGGACAGATACGCAGTATTTT
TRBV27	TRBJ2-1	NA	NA	CASSLERPSSYNEQFF	TGTGCCAGCAGTTTAGAGAGACCAAGCTCCTACAATGAGCAGTTCTTC
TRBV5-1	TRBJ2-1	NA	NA	CASSLGRQGNNEQFF	TGCGCCAGCAGCTTAGGACGACAAGGGAACAATGAGCAGTTCTTC
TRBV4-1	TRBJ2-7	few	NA	CASSHGAEGEQYF	TGCGCCAGCAGCCATGGGGCTGAAGGCGAGCAGTACTTC
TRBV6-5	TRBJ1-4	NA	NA	CASSYPGMANEKLFF	TGTGCCAGCAGTTACCCCGGGATGGCTAATGAAAAACTGTTTTTT
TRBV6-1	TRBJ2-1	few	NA	CASSAGAGLNEQFF	TGTGCCAGCAGTGCGGGGGCGGGGCTGAATGAGCAGTTCTTC
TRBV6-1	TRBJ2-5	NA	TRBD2	CATGRGGSAKNTQYF	TGTGCCACCGGGCGCGGGGGATCAGCCAAAAACACCCAGTACTTC
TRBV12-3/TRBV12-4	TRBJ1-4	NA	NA	CASTPAGREKLFF	TGTGCCAGCACCCCGGCAGGTCGAGAAAAACTGTTTTTT
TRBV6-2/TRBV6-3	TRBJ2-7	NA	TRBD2	CASRPSGRSEQYF	TGTGCCAGCAGGCCTAGCGGGAGGTCCGAGCAGTACTTC
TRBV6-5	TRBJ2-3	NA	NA	CASSHQGGEGTDTQYF	TGTGCCAGCAGTCACCAGGGGGGGGAGGGCACAGATACGCAGTATTTT
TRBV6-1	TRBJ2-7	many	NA	CASRGQGWYEQYF	TGTGCCAGCAGAGGCCAGGGGTGGTACGAGCAGTACTTC
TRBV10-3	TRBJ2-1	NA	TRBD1	CATIRDSKQETQFF	TGTGCCACAATACGGGACAGCAAACAAGAGACCCAGTTCTTC
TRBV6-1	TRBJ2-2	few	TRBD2	CASSRGLAGGNTGELFF	TGTGCCAGCAGTCGAGGACTAGCGGGGGGGAACACCGGGGAGCTGTTTTTT
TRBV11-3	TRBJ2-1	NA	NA	CASSLRDGLAYEQFF	TGTGCCAGCAGCTTAAGGGACGGCCTGGCCTATGAGCAGTTCTTC
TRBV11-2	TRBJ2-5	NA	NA	CASSRGVETQYF	TGTGCCAGCAGCCGCGGAGTCGAGACCCAGTACTTC
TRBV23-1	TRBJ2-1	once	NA	CASSRTARVGVVDNEQFF	TGCGCCAGCAGTCGCACGGCCCGAGTGGGCGTCGTTGACAATGAGCAGTTCTTC
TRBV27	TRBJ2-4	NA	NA	CASTSWGQRSTDTQYF	TGTGCCAGCACCTCTTGGGGGCAGAGAAGCACAGACACTCAGTACTTC
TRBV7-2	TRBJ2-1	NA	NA	CASSLVPGLDNEQFF	TGTGCCAGCAGCTTAGTTCCGGGGTTGGACAATGAGCAGTTCTTC
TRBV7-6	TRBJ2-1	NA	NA	CASSLGREQWSEQFF	TGTGCCAGCAGCTTAGGGAGGGAGCAGTGGAGTGAGCAGTTCTTC
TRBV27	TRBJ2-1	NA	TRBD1	CASSSRTGVLEQFF	TGTGCCAGCAGTTCTCGGACAGGGGTATTGGAGCAGTTCTTC
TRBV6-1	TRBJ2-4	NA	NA	CASSVLGVGAKNTQYF	TGTGCCAGCAGTGTGTTGGGGGTGGGAGCCAAAAATACGCAGTACTTC
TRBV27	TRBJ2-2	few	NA	CASRPPGRNTGELFF	TGTGCCAGCAGGCCACCCGGTCGTAACACCGGGGAGCTGTTTTTT
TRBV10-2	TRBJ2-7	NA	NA	CASTPIGNAYEQYF	TGCGCCAGCACCCCGATAGGAAACGCCTACGAGCAGTACTTC
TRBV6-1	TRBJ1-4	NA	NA	CASSDRLGRVTNEKLFF	TGTGCCAGCAGTGATCGTTTAGGGCGCGTCACTAATGAAAAACTGTTTTTT
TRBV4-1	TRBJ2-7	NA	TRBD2	CASSRQAGGRYEQYF	TGCGCCAGCAGCCGACAAGCGGGAGGCCGCTACGAGCAGTACTTC
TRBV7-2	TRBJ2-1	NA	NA	CASSSRQGYNEQFF	TGTGCCAGCAGCTCGAGGCAGGGTTACAATGAGCAGTTCTTC
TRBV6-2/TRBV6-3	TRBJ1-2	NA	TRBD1	CASRDKTGANYGYTF	TGTGCCAGCAGAGATAAGACAGGGGCTAACTATGGCTACACCTTC
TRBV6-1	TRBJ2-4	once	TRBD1	CASRRTGGGEQYF	TGTGCCAGCAGGAGGACAGGGGGGGGGGAGCAGTACTTC
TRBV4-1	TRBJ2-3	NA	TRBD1	CASSRDRGQRDTQYF	TGCGCCAGCAGCCGAGACAGGGGGCAGAGAGATACGCAGTATTTT
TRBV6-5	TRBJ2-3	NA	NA	CASSYSGVGTDTQYF	TGTGCCAGCAGTTATTCGGGAGTGGGGACAGATACGCAGTATTTT
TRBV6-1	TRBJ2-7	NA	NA	CASSDFGGDDYEQYF	TGTGCCAGCAGTGATTTCGGGGGCGATGACTACGAGCAGTACTTC
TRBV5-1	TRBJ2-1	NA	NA	CASSLASSYNEQFF	TGCGCCAGCAGCTTGGCCAGCTCCTACAATGAGCAGTTCTTC
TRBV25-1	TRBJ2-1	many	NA	CASSEQYNEQFF	TGTGCCAGCAGTGAACAGTACAATGAGCAGTTCTTC
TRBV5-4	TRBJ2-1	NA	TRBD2	CASSLGLAVEQFF	TGTGCCAGCAGCTTGGGACTAGCCGTCGAGCAGTTCTTC
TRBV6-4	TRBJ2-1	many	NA	CASSDPSLSDEQFF	TGTGCCAGCAGTGACCCCTCCTTGTCGGATGAGCAGTTCTTC
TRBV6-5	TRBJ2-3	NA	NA	CASSYSTGGVSDTQYF	TGTGCCAGCAGTTACTCCACAGGCGGCGTATCAGATACGCAGTATTTT
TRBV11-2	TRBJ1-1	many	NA	CASSIGPALGTEAFF	TGTGCCAGCAGCATCGGACCGGCCTTGGGCACTGAAGCTTTCTTT
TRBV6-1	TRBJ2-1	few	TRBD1	CATQGVGSDNEQFF	TGTGCCACCCAGGGGGTTGGCAGCGACAATGAGCAGTTCTTC
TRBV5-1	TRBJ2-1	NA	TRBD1	CASSLWDRAYNEQFF	TGCGCCAGCAGCTTGTGGGACAGGGCGTACAATGAGCAGTTCTTC
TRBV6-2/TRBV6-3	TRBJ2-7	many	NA	CASTILANNEQYF	TGTGCCAGCACCATCCTAGCGAACAACGAGCAGTACTTC